Below, 4 T cell receptor beta chains from the same sample are listed, as sequenced in a study of control samples from healthy donors and cancer patients. Profiling relied on immunoSEQ multiplex PCR, and the TCRdb table lists in-frame clones only, not all of them. The sample comprises about 110,000 clones, just under 85% of which are singletons, and approximately 7% rests with the top ten. The material sequenced was blood. These receptors all come from a man aged 18 to 29 in good health.

This rearrangement joins TRBV4-2 to TRBJ2-3; 10 bases fit TRBD2. Germline V CDR1 and CDR2: LGHNA, YNFKEQ. V gave up 5 bases and J gave up 2 bases; unmatched junction bases: 4. The CDR3 runs 15 residues. The CDR3 protein is CASSSLAGDTDTQYF. CDR3 coding DNA: TGTGCCAGCAGCTCCCTAGCGGGGGACACAGATACGCAGTATTTT.

This chain uses TRBV6-5 with TRBJ1-6; tentatively, D is TRBD1 (5 bases). V was cut by 8 bases and J by 0 bases, with 5 bases left in between. The CDR3 contains 13 residues. Germline assignment: CDR1 MNHEY and CDR2 SVGAGI. CDR3 residues: CASGTSYNSPLHF. CDR3 nucleotides: TGTGCCAGCGGGACCTCCTATAATTCACCCCTCCACTTT.

This chain links TRBV23-1 with TRBJ1-1, with TRBD1 as a possible D gene (5 bases). TRBV23-1 is an ORF; its function is uncertain. Trimming removed 7 bases at V and 0 bases at J, with 15 bases between. The CDR3 consists of 15 residues. The CDR3, as DNA: TGCGCCAGCATCTCAAGGGGAGAGATGAACACTGAAGCTTTCTTT. This codes for CASISRGEMNTEAFF.

This clone was counted between two and nine times. This chain joins TRBV9 and TRBJ2-7, with 12 bases identical to TRBD2. The CDR3 is made up of 17 amino acids. Per the germline V gene, CDR1 is SGDLS and CDR2 is YYNGEE. V was clipped by 3 bases and J by 2 bases; unmatched bases: 9. The CDR3 nucleotides are TGTGCCAGCAGCGCGGGCCCCCTAGCGGGGGGGACCTACGAGCAGTACTTC. As protein: CASSAGPLAGGTYEQYF.